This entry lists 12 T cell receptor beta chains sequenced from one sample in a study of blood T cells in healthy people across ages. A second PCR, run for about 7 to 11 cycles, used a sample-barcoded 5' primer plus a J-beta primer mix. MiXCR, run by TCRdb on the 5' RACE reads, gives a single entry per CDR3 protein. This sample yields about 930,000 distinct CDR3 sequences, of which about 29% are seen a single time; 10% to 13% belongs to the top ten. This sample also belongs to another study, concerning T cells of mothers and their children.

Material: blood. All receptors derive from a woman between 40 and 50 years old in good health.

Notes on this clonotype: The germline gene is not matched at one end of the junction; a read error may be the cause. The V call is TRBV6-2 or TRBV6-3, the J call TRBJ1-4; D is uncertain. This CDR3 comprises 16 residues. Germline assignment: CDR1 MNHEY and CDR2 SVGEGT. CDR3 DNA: TGTGCCAGCAGTTACGTCCCATCGACGTCTTCTGAAAAACGGTTTTTT. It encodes CASSYVPSTSSEKRFF.

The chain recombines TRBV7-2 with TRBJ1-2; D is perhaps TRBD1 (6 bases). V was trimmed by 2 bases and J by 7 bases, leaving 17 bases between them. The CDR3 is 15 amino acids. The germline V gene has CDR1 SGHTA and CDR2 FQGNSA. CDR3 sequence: CASSLFRGQDCGYTF. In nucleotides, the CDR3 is TGTGCCAGCAGCTTATTCCGGGGGCAGGACTGTGGCTACACCTTC.

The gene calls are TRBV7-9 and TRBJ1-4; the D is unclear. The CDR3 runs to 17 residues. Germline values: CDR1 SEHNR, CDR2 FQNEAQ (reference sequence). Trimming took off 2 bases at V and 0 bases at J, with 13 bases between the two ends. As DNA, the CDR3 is TGTGCCAGCAGCTTAATTTCCGGTACCGCAACTAATGAAAAACTGTTTTTT. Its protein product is CASSLISGTATNEKLFF.

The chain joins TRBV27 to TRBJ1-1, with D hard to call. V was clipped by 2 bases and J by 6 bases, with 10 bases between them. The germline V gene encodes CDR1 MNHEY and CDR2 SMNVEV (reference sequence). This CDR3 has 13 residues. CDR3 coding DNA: TGTGCCAGCAGTTTACCGGGGTACCCTGAAGCTTTCTTT. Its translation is CASSLPGYPEAFF.

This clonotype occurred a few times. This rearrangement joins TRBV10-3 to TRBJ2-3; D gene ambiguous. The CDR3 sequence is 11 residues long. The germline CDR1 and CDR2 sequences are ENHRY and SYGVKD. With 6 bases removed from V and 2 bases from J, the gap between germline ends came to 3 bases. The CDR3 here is CAIRNTDTQYF. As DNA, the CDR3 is TGTGCCATCAGGAACACAGATACGCAGTATTTT.

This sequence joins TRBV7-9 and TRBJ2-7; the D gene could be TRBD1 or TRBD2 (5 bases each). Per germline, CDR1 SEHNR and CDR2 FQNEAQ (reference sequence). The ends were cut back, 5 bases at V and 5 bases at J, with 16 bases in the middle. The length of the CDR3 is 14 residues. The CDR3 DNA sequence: TGTGCCAGCAGCGGAGAGCCAGGGAGAAACGAGCAGTACTTC. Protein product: CASSGEPGRNEQYF.

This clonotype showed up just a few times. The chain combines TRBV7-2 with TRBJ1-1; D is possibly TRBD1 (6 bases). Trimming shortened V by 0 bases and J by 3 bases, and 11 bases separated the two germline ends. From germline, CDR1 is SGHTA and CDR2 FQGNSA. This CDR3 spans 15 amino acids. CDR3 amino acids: CASSLAGHSYTEAFF. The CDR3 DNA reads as TGTGCCAGCAGCTTAGCGGGACACAGTTACACTGAAGCTTTCTTT.

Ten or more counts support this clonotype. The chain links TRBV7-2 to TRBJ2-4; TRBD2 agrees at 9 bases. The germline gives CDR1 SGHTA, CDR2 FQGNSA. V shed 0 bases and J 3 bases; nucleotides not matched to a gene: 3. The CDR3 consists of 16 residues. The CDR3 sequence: CASSLAAGGVKNIQYF. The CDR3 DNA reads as TGTGCCAGCAGCTTAGCGGCGGGGGGGGTCAAAAACATTCAGTACTTC.

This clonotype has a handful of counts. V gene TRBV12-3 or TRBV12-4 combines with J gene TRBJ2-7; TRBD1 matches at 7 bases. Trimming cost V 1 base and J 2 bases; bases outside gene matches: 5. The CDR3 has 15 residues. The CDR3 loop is CASSLGLGQTYEQYF. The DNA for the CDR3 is TGTGCCAGCAGTTTAGGATTGGGACAGACCTACGAGCAGTACTTC.

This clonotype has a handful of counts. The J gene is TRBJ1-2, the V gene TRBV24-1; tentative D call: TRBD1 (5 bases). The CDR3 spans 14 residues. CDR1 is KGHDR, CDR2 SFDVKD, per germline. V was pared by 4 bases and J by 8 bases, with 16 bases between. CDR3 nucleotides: TGTGCCACCAGTGAGGACACTGCCTTCCAAGGCTACACCTTC. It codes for CATSEDTAFQGYTF.

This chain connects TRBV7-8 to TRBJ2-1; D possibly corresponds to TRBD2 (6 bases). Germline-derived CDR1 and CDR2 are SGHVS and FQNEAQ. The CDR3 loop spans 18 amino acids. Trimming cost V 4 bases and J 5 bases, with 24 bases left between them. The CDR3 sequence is CASSSSAGRDYPNNEQFF. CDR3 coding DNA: TGTGCCAGCAGCTCCTCCGCGGGGCGGGATTACCCTAACAATGAGCAGTTCTTC. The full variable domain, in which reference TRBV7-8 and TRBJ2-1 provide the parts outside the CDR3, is GAGVSQSPRYKVAKRGQDVALRCDPISGHVSLFWYQQALGQGPEFLTYFQNEAQLDKSGLPSDRFFAERPEGSVSTLKIQRTQQEDSAVYLCASSSSAGRDYPNNEQFFGPGTRLTVL.

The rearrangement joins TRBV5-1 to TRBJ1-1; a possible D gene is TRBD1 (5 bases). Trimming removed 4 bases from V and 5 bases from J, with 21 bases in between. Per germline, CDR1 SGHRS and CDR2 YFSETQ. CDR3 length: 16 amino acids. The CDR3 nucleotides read TGCGCCAGCAGCAACGTTGGTTGGGGGTTATCAACTGAAGCTTTCTTT. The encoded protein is CASSNVGWGLSTEAFF.